What follows are 25 T cell receptor beta chains derived from one specimen sequenced in a study of PD-1 blockade in mismatch repair-deficient tumors. Profiling relied on immunoSEQ multiplex PCR, and the TCRdb table lists in-frame clones only, not all of them. The table includes tens of thousands of clones, roughly 80% detected once. Sequencing was performed on peripheral blood, taken 44 weeks after starting pembrolizumab. These receptors were taken from an adult with mismatch repair-deficient cancer.

The V call is TRBV7-9, the J call TRBJ2-1; D possibly corresponds to TRBD2 (6 bases). Germline V gene lookup returns CDR1 SEHNR and CDR2 FQNEAQ (reference sequence). V was clipped by 0 bases and J by 3 bases, with 9 bases between them. The CDR3 extends over 15 amino acids. The CDR3 DNA follows: TGTGCCAGCAGCTTAGCTAGCGGATACTACAATGAGCAGTTCTTC. Translated: CASSLASGYYNEQFF. Using reference TRBV7-9 and TRBJ2-1 for the parts outside the CDR3, the full variable domain is DTGVSQNPRHKITKRGQNVTFRCDPISEHNRLYWYRQTLGQGPEFLTYFQNEAQLEKSRLLSDRFSAERPKGSFSTLEIQRTEQGDSAMYLCASSLASGYYNEQFFGPGTRLTVL.

This clone was counted a few times. The chain is built from TRBV18 and TRBJ2-7; D unclear. V dropped 0 bases and J dropped 1 base, with 7 bases sitting between them. Germline CDR1 is KGHSH and CDR2 is LQKENI. The CDR3 is 14 residues long. In DNA, the CDR3 is TGTGCCAGCTCACCACCGGTGGGTTCCTACGAGCAGTACTTC. This encodes CASSPPVGSYEQYF. Full variable domain (missing parts from reference TRBV18 and TRBJ2-7): NAGVMQNPRHLVRRRGQEARLRCSPMKGHSHVYWYRQLPEEGLKFMVYLQKENIIDESGMPKERFSAEFPKEGPSILRIQQVVRGDSAAYFCASSPPVGSYEQYFGPGTRLTVT.

V and J are TRBV30 and TRBJ1-1; unclear D gene. Germline lookup yields CDR1 GTSNPN and CDR2 SVGIG (reference sequence). The CDR3 loop spans 14 amino acids. Trimming left V 3 bases short and J 1 base short, with 12 bases between. The CDR3 DNA follows: TGTGCCTGGAGCCCGATGGGGAGGAACACTGAAGCTTTCTTT. The encoded protein is CAWSPMGRNTEAFF.

The chain has TRBV30 and TRBJ1-1, with D possibly matching TRBD1 (5 bases). The germline V and J ends were trimmed by 2 bases and 2 bases, with 9 bases remaining between them. The germline V gene has CDR1 GTSNPN and CDR2 SVGIG (reference sequence). The CDR3 length is 13 residues. The CDR3 DNA follows: TGTGCCTGGAGTAACGGGGGTAACACTGAAGCTTTCTTT. This translates into CAWSNGGNTEAFF.

This clone was observed a few times. This rearrangement joins TRBV27 to TRBJ2-1; no definite D call. Germline values: CDR1 MNHEY, CDR2 SMNVEV (reference sequence). There are 13 residues in the CDR3. V was cut by 6 bases and J by 7 bases, with 13 bases left in between. CDR3 sequence (DNA): TGTGCCAGCAGCCCAGCCCCCTGGAATGAGCAGTTCTTC. Translated: CASSPAPWNEQFF.

In its sample, this clone was seen a few times. This rearrangement joins TRBV6-1 to TRBJ1-4, with 8 bases lining up with TRBD1. With V trimmed by 0 bases and J by 3 bases, 3 bases remained unmatched. The CDR3 is made up of 16 amino acids. Looked up from germline, CDR1 is MNHNS and CDR2 is SASEGT. The CDR3 loop reads CASSEAQGAANEKLFF. The CDR3 nucleotides read TGTGCCAGCAGTGAAGCGCAGGGGGCAGCTAATGAAAAACTGTTTTTT.

This clone was picked up one time. The chain combines TRBV28 with TRBJ1-1; D is unresolved. CDR3 length equals 14 residues. Trimming stripped 7 bases from V and 1 base from J, with 13 bases between. Germline V gene data show CDR1 as MDHEN and CDR2 as SYDVKM. The CDR3 loop reads CASNDDTKNTEAFF. The CDR3 DNA follows: TGTGCCAGCAACGATGACACCAAGAACACTGAAGCTTTCTTT.

The gene calls are TRBV6-5 and TRBJ2-7; D may be TRBD1 or TRBD2 (5 bases each). V lost 8 bases, J lost 7 bases, and 15 bases lay in between. The CDR3 totals 12 residues. Germline assignment: CDR1 MNHEY and CDR2 SVGAGI. Here the CDR3 reads CASDRGALEQYF. CDR3 bases: TGTGCCAGCGATCGGGGCGCGTTGGAGCAGTACTTC.

The chain employs TRBV27 and TRBJ2-5, with TRBD1 identical over 9 bases. Trimming cost V 1 base and J 4 bases; bases outside gene matches: 4. CDR1 MNHEY and CDR2 SMNVEV come from the germline V gene (reference sequence). The CDR3 contains 15 residues. The CDR3 bases are TGTGCCAGCAGTTTATTACAGGGGGCAGGAGAGACCCAGTACTTC. Its protein product is CASSLLQGAGETQYF.

Written as DNA, the CDR3 is TGTGCCAGCAGCCTCTACGGACAGGGGGGCACTGAAGCTTTCTTT. Amino acid sequence: CASSLYGQGGTEAFF. The genes are TRBV7-8 and TRBJ1-1; the match to TRBD1 covers 10 bases. With 5 bases clipped from V and 4 bases from J, the junction kept 7 bases outside the gene matches. This CDR3 has 15 residues. CDR1 and CDR2 (germline): SGHVS, FQNEAQ.

The chain employs TRBV7-9 and TRBJ1-2, with TRBD1 matching over 10 bases. The V gene end was trimmed by 2 bases and the J gene end by 12 bases; junction bases not matched to a gene: 3. The CDR3 spans 12 residues. Germline CDR1 and CDR2: SEHNR and FQNEAQ (reference sequence). The CDR3 loop reads CASSLRQGANTF. CDR3 bases: TGTGCCAGCAGCTTACGACAGGGGGCTAACACCTTC.

The chain uses TRBV11-2 and TRBJ2-7; D gene uncertain. The CDR3 has 14 amino acids. The germline V gene encodes CDR1 SGHAT and CDR2 FQNNGV. The V and J ends lost 1 base and 4 bases respectively, with 11 bases between them. The CDR3 reads CASSLGPGGYEQYF. In DNA form, the CDR3 reads TGTGCCAGCAGCTTAGGGCCGGGTGGGTACGAGCAGTACTTC.

The chain has TRBV5-4 and TRBJ1-1, with D tentatively TRBD1 (5 bases). Trimming removed 4 bases from V and 5 bases from J, with 18 bases in between. The CDR3 totals 15 residues. In germline, CDR1 is SGHNT, CDR2 YYREEE (reference sequence). This CDR3 is CASSQDQGGLTEAFF. The CDR3 DNA sequence: TGTGCCAGCAGCCAAGATCAGGGTGGGCTAACTGAAGCTTTCTTT.

The chain uses TRBV25-1 and TRBJ1-4; possible D gene TRBD1, 5 bases. Trimming stripped 1 base from V and 1 base from J, with 7 bases between. Germline assignment: CDR1 MGHDK and CDR2 SYGVNS. The CDR3 contains 15 residues. CDR3 sequence: CASSESTVTNEKLFF. DNA for the CDR3: TGTGCCAGCAGTGAATCGACAGTAACTAATGAAAAACTGTTTTTT.

The sample holds one count of this clone. The rearrangement links TRBV15 to TRBJ2-5, with D possibly being TRBD1 (5 bases). V lost 1 base, J lost 7 bases, and 16 bases lay in between. This CDR3 is 15 amino acids long. Germline CDR1 is LNHNV and CDR2 is YYDKDF (reference sequence). CDR3 region: CATSRVGGTGATQYF. The CDR3 DNA reads as TGTGCCACCAGCAGAGTGGGCGGTACAGGAGCGACCCAGTACTTC.

This clone came up once. The chain uses TRBV4-2 and TRBJ2-2; D unresolved. The CDR3 runs to 16 residues. V lost 0 bases to trimming and J lost 2 bases, with 10 bases between them. Germline CDR1 LGHNA, CDR2 YNFKEQ. Here the CDR3 DNA reads TGTGCCAGCAGCCAAGAGGCCAGGCTTAACACCGGGGAGCTGTTTTTT. It encodes CASSQEARLNTGELFF.

The V gene is TRBV7-9, the J gene TRBJ1-1; no definite D call. Trimming pared 6 bases from V and 4 bases from J, leaving 15 bases between. This CDR3 is 14 amino acids long. Germline V gene lookup returns CDR1 SEHNR and CDR2 FQNEAQ (reference sequence). CDR3 nucleotides: TGTGCCAGCAGACAAGACCTCGTGAGCACTGAAGCTTTCTTT. This sequence encodes CASRQDLVSTEAFF.

V and J are TRBV7-3 and TRBJ2-5; TRBD1 matches at 10 bases. Germline V CDR1 and CDR2: SGHTA, FQGTGA. After removal of 1 base from V and 3 bases from J, the junction contained 11 bases not matched to a gene. This CDR3 comprises 18 residues. Here the CDR3 DNA reads TGTGCCAGCAGCTTAAGAGGTTCGGGACAGGGGCTAAAAGAGACCCAGTACTTC. Its translation: CASSLRGSGQGLKETQYF.

This chain joins TRBV2 and TRBJ2-4, with D tentatively TRBD2 (6 bases). Germline V CDR1 and CDR2: SNHLY, FYNNEI. This CDR3 contains 16 residues. The germline V and J ends were trimmed by 5 bases and 0 bases, with 14 bases remaining between them. The CDR3 sequence: CASSNRDLEAKNIQYF. The CDR3 DNA is TGTGCCAGCAGTAACCGGGACTTAGAAGCCAAAAACATTCAGTACTTC.

The chain joins TRBV29-1 to TRBJ1-1, with D uncertain. Trimming took off 8 bases at V and 5 bases at J, with 18 bases between the two ends. The CDR3 consists of 13 residues. Per germline, CDR1 SQVTM and CDR2 ANQGSEA. The CDR3 coding sequence is TGCAGCTGTCTGGAGAGGACCTGGACTGAAGCTTTCTTT. This codes for CSCLERTWTEAFF.

This chain links TRBV19 with TRBJ2-1; TRBD2 matches at 11 bases. This CDR3 contains 16 residues. CDR1 is LNHDA and CDR2 is SQIVND in the germline V gene (reference sequence). After removal of 8 bases from V and 8 bases from J, the junction contained 14 bases not matched to a gene. The chain's CDR3 is CASRPTSGAPRDEQFF. The CDR3 DNA reads as TGTGCCAGTCGACCGACTAGCGGGGCCCCTAGGGATGAGCAGTTCTTC.

This chain joins TRBV11-2 and TRBJ1-2; D gene ambiguous. The CDR3 spans 17 residues. V dropped 4 bases and J dropped 5 bases, with 23 bases sitting between them. The germline V gene encodes CDR1 SGHAT and CDR2 FQNNGV. The CDR3 sequence: CASSSRTERTVAYGYTF. DNA of the CDR3: TGTGCCAGCAGCTCAAGGACGGAGAGAACGGTTGCATATGGCTACACCTTC.

This chain uses TRBV6-6 with TRBJ1-1; a weak D match, TRBD1 (5 bases). The CDR3 length is 14 residues. Germline-derived CDR1 and CDR2 are MNHNY and SVGAGI (reference sequence). Trimming stripped 10 bases from V and 2 bases from J, with 17 bases between. CDR3 protein: CAILLPGPNTEAFF. DNA of the CDR3: TGTGCCATCCTACTCCCGGGGCCCAACACTGAAGCTTTCTTT.

The J gene is TRBJ1-5, the V gene TRBV7-2; a possible D gene is TRBD1 (5 bases). The CDR3 length is 15 residues. CDR1 and CDR2 (germline): SGHTA, FQGNSA. V shed 1 base and J shed 5 bases, with 12 bases lying between them. CDR3 loop: CASSLDPGPHQPQHF. The CDR3, as DNA: TGTGCCAGCAGCTTAGATCCAGGGCCCCATCAGCCCCAGCATTTT. Full variable domain (rest looked up from reference TRBV7-2 and TRBJ1-5): GAGVSQSPSNKVTEKGKDVELRCDPISGHTALYWYRQSLGQGLEFLIYFQGNSAPDKSGLPSDRFSAERTGGSVSTLTIQRTQQEDSAVYLCASSLDPGPHQPQHFGDGTRLSIL.

The J gene is TRBJ2-2, the V gene TRBV6-1; no definite D call. Germline CDR1 and CDR2: MNHNS and SASEGT. V lost 4 bases and J 4 bases, leaving 13 bases between the germline ends. CDR3 length: 15 residues. CDR3 amino acids: CASSVSRGSTGELFF. The DNA for the CDR3 is TGTGCCAGCAGTGTCTCAAGAGGAAGCACCGGGGAGCTGTTTTTT.